Each of the 22 T cell receptor beta chains below was sequenced from the same sample in a study of blood T cell repertoires in COVID-19. Only in-frame clones appear in the TCRdb table, and some are missing; sequencing was by immunoSEQ multiplex PCR. The profile shows some 170,000 clones, roughly 90% of them singletons. What was sequenced was peripheral blood. Source of these receptors: a woman aged 45-65 years with acute or convalescent COVID-19.

V and J are TRBV2 and TRBJ2-1, with 12 bases matching TRBD2. This CDR3 spans 14 amino acids. Germline assignment: CDR1 SNHLY and CDR2 FYNNEI. V shed 1 base and J 15 bases; nucleotides not matched to a gene: 7. In nucleotides, the CDR3 is TGTGCCAGCAGTGAAGGTCTAGCGGGAGGGCCGTGGTTCTTC. Its protein is CASSEGLAGGPWFF.

J is TRBJ2-2 and V is TRBV2, with D perhaps TRBD2 (5 bases). V lost 3 bases, J lost 4 bases, and 9 bases lay in between. Germline-derived CDR1 and CDR2 are SNHLY and FYNNEI. The CDR3 runs 14 residues. CDR3 DNA sequence: TGTGCCAGCAGTGAGTACGGGATCACCGGGGAGCTGTTTTTT. It encodes CASSEYGITGELFF.

This chain connects TRBV6-5 to TRBJ1-2; TRBD1 matches 8 bases. Germline-derived CDR1 and CDR2 are MNHEY and SVGAGI. The J segment lost 2 bases and the V segment lost 6 bases, leaving 5 bases of the junction unmatched. This CDR3 contains 14 residues. CDR3 in amino acids: CASSNPGGNYGYTF. DNA of the CDR3: TGTGCCAGCAGCAACCCAGGGGGCAACTATGGCTACACCTTC.

The chain combines TRBV6-5 with TRBJ1-3, with no clear D. Germline CDR1 and CDR2: MNHEY and SVGAGI. With 2 bases removed from V and 4 bases from J, the gap between germline ends came to 15 bases. The CDR3 consists of 16 residues. Written as DNA, the CDR3 is TGTGCCAGCAGTTACAACGTCGGACTAGGGGGAAACACCATATATTTT. This codes for CASSYNVGLGGNTIYF.

V and J are TRBV3-1 (or the pseudogene TRBV3-2) and TRBJ2-1, with 12 bases lining up with TRBD2. Trimming at V came to 2 bases and at J to 7 bases, leaving 6 bases not matched to a gene. CDR1 and CDR2 (germline): LGHDT, YNNKEL (reference sequence). The CDR3 length is 16 residues. The CDR3 coding sequence is TGTGCCAGCAGCCAACTTCTAGCGGGAGGGCCTAATGAGCAGTTCTTC. Translation gives CASSQLLAGGPNEQFF.

The genes are TRBV19 and TRBJ2-6, with a tentative D call TRBD1 (6 bases). The CDR3 totals 15 residues. Germline-derived CDR1 and CDR2 are LNHDA and SQIVND (reference sequence). V lost 4 bases and J 8 bases, leaving 15 bases between the germline ends. The CDR3 sequence is CASSRGEGVTNVLTF. CDR3 coding DNA: TGTGCCAGTAGTAGAGGTGAGGGGGTTACCAACGTCCTGACTTTC. The full variable domain, its missing parts supplied by reference TRBV19 and TRBJ2-6, is DGGITQSPKYLFRKEGQNVTLSCEQNLNHDAMYWYRQDPGQGLRLIYYSQIVNDFQKGDIAEGYSVSREKKESFPLTVTSAQKNPTAFYLCASSRGEGVTNVLTFGAGSRLTVL.

The chain couples TRBV29-1 to TRBJ1-1; D may be TRBD1 (5 bases). V was pared by 6 bases and J by 0 bases, with 14 bases between. CDR1 and CDR2 (germline): SQVTM, ANQGSEA. The CDR3 length is 14 residues. The CDR3 protein is CSVSGGAMNTEAFF. CDR3 sequence (DNA): TGCAGCGTGTCGGGAGGGGCCATGAACACTGAAGCTTTCTTT.

V gene TRBV5-1 combines with J gene TRBJ2-5; 10 nucleotides align to TRBD2. Germline CDR1 SGHRS, CDR2 YFSETQ. V lost 0 bases, J lost 5 bases, and 10 bases stayed unmatched. The CDR3 is 17 residues long. In nucleotides, the CDR3 is TGCGCCAGCAGCTTGGCACCGAGCGGGAGGGCTGGGGAGACCCAGTACTTC. Its protein is CASSLAPSGRAGETQYF.

V is TRBV4-1 and J is TRBJ2-7; maybe TRBD1 (5 bases). V was clipped by 4 bases and J by 9 bases, with 16 bases between them. The CDR3 loop spans 13 amino acids. From germline, CDR1 is MGHRA and CDR2 YSYEKL. The CDR3 is CASSPQGDPGQYF. The CDR3 DNA is TGCGCCAGCAGCCCCCAGGGCGACCCGGGGCAGTACTTC.

Only one count was recorded for this clone. The chain recombines TRBV7-6 with TRBJ1-4, with 8 bases fitting TRBD1. The CDR3 has 15 residues. Germline CDR1 SGHVS, CDR2 FNYEAQ. V was clipped by 5 bases and J by 12 bases; unmatched bases: 14. The CDR3 DNA is TGTGCCAGCAGCCCGACAGGGGAATGGCAGAGAGAACTGTTTTTT. It encodes CASSPTGEWQRELFF.

The chain links TRBV9 to TRBJ1-5; 9 positions agree with TRBD1. Trimming at V came to 5 bases and at J to 5 bases, leaving 8 bases not matched to a gene. Germline CDR1 SGDLS, CDR2 YYNGEE. The CDR3 spans 15 residues. CDR3 sequence (DNA): TGTGCCAGCAGTGCACAGGGGGCAGGAGATCAGCCCCAGCATTTT. Translated: CASSAQGAGDQPQHF.

The CDR3 coding sequence is TGTGCCAGTGCGGTGACCATGGATAATTCACCCCTCCACTTT. Amino acid sequence: CASAVTMDNSPLHF. The chain recombines TRBV9 with TRBJ1-6, with D unclear. The ends were cut back, 8 bases at V and 5 bases at J, with 14 bases in the middle. The CDR3 covers 14 residues. Germline V gene lookup returns CDR1 SGDLS and CDR2 YYNGEE.

The V call is TRBV6-5, the J call TRBJ1-1, with D maybe TRBD1 (6 bases). Germline CDR1 reads MNHEY; CDR2 reads SVGAGI. The CDR3 loop spans 13 amino acids. With 2 bases removed from V and 6 bases from J, the gap between germline ends came to 10 bases. CDR3 DNA sequence: TGTGCCAGCAGTTACGGCAGGGGCCCTGAAGCTTTCTTT. Residues: CASSYGRGPEAFF.

This chain joins TRBV6-2 or TRBV6-3 and TRBJ2-5, with D possibly TRBD2 on 6 matching bases. The V and J ends lost 2 bases and 7 bases respectively, with 14 bases between them. The CDR3 is made up of 14 amino acids. In germline, CDR1 is MNHEY, CDR2 SVGEGT. In DNA, the CDR3 is TGTGCCAGCAGTTACACTAGCCTGGGGGGGACCCAGTACTTC. This sequence encodes CASSYTSLGGTQYF.

This clone was counted a few times. The chain links TRBV5-1 to TRBJ2-6; 9 nucleotides line up with TRBD1. With V trimmed by 8 bases and J by 0 bases, 6 bases remained unmatched. CDR3 length: 16 residues. Germline loops: CDR1 SGHRS, CDR2 YFSETQ. CDR3: CASSGTGFSGANVLTF. In DNA form, the CDR3 reads TGCGCCAGTTCCGGGACAGGGTTCTCTGGGGCCAACGTCCTGACTTTC.

The rearrangement uses TRBV9 and TRBJ2-5; TRBD2 matches 7 bases. The V gene's germline CDR1 is SGDLS and CDR2 YYNGEE. The length of the CDR3 is 15 residues. After removal of 0 bases from V and 5 bases from J, the junction contained 7 bases not matched to a gene. CDR3 sequence: CASSVGAGDAETQYF. DNA for the CDR3: TGTGCCAGCAGCGTAGGGGCGGGGGATGCGGAGACCCAGTACTTC.

V usage is TRBV19 and J usage is TRBJ2-1; 10 bases line up with TRBD1. The CDR3 contains 14 residues. From germline, CDR1 is LNHDA and CDR2 SQIVND (reference sequence). Unmatched junction bases numbered 2, after V lost 3 bases and J lost 6 bases. The DNA for the CDR3 is TGTGCCAGTAGTATCCGGACAGGGGGCAATGAGCAGTTCTTC. Its translation: CASSIRTGGNEQFF. The whole variable domain, filled in from reference TRBV19 and TRBJ2-1, reads DGGITQSPKYLFRKEGQNVTLSCEQNLNHDAMYWYRQDPGQGLRLIYYSQIVNDFQKGDIAEGYSVSREKKESFPLTVTSAQKNPTAFYLCASSIRTGGNEQFFGPGTRLTVL.

The chain uses TRBV19 and TRBJ2-7, with TRBD1 as a possible D gene (6 bases). Germline values: CDR1 LNHDA, CDR2 SQIVND (reference sequence). V dropped 6 bases and J dropped 0 bases, with 15 bases sitting between them. The CDR3 has 15 residues. DNA of the CDR3: TGTGCCAGTAGCAATTATGGGACAACCTCCTACGAGCAGTACTTC. This gives the protein CASSNYGTTSYEQYF. The full variable domain, completed using reference TRBV19 and TRBJ2-7, is DGGITQSPKYLFRKEGQNVTLSCEQNLNHDAMYWYRQDPGQGLRLIYYSQIVNDFQKGDIAEGYSVSREKKESFPLTVTSAQKNPTAFYLCASSNYGTTSYEQYFGPGTRLTVT.

This clone was observed once. V usage is TRBV12-3 or TRBV12-4 and J usage is TRBJ2-7; TRBD2 agrees at 10 bases. V lost 6 bases, J lost 6 bases, and 5 bases stayed unmatched. The CDR3 is 13 residues long. The CDR3 bases are TGTGCCAGCAGCCCAGCGGGAGGGGTCGAGCAGTACTTC. Translating it yields CASSPAGGVEQYF.

The J gene is TRBJ2-7, the V gene TRBV18, with D perhaps matching TRBD2 (6 bases). The CDR3 runs 14 residues. The V gene's germline CDR1 is KGHSH and CDR2 LQKENI. The germline V and J ends were trimmed by 3 bases and 4 bases, with 13 bases remaining between them. CDR3 sequence: CASSPPGLQYEQYF. The CDR3 coding sequence is TGTGCCAGCTCACCTCCCGGACTACAATACGAGCAGTACTTC.

This chain uses TRBV29-1 with TRBJ1-1, with D possibly matching TRBD1 (5 bases). This CDR3 is built from 11 residues. V was shortened by 5 bases and J by 5 bases, with 9 bases between the two germline ends. Germline lookup yields CDR1 SQVTM and CDR2 ANQGSEA. CDR3 DNA: TGCAGCGTTTTAACAGGAACTGAAGCTTTCTTT. This gives the protein CSVLTGTEAFF. Combining the CDR3 with reference TRBV29-1 and TRBJ1-1 gives the whole variable domain SAVISQKPSRDICQRGTSLTIQCQVDSQVTMMFWYRQQPGQSLTLIATANQGSEATYESGFVIDKFPISRPNLTFSTLTVSNMSPEDSSIYLCSVLTGTEAFFGQGTRLTVV.

The chain employs TRBV29-1 and TRBJ1-2, with unresolved D. Trimming shortened V by 6 bases and J by 1 base, and 18 bases separated the two germline ends. The CDR3 is 15 amino acids. Germline CDR1 is SQVTM and CDR2 is ANQGSEA. This CDR3 reads CSVVGLMSINYGYTF. CDR3 coding DNA: TGCAGCGTCGTAGGACTGATGAGCATTAACTATGGCTACACCTTC. Filled out from reference TRBV29-1 and TRBJ1-2, the complete variable domain reads SAVISQKPSRDICQRGTSLTIQCQVDSQVTMMFWYRQQPGQSLTLIATANQGSEATYESGFVIDKFPISRPNLTFSTLTVSNMSPEDSSIYLCSVVGLMSINYGYTFGSGTRLTVV.